This T cell receptor beta chain was sequenced during a study of shared clonotypes between healthy human individuals. Only in-frame clones appear in the TCRdb table, and some are missing; sequencing was by immunoSEQ multiplex PCR. The sample shows around 350,000 clones, roughly 70% of them seen only once. CDR3 size: 15 residues. CDR1 and CDR2 from the germline V gene are SGDLS and YYNGEE. V lost 3 bases, J lost 4 bases, and 17 bases lay in between. The receptor's source is a young man in good health. This chain uses TRBV9 with TRBJ2-7, with D possibly TRBD1 on 6 matching bases. Sequences were obtained from memory CD4+ T cells sorted from blood. The subset was: CD45RA-negative fraction. The CDR3 region is CASSEGVQAEYEQYF. The CDR3 coding sequence is TGTGCCAGCAGCGAGGGGGTGCAGGCTGAATACGAGCAGTACTTC.